This T cell receptor (beta chain) appears in the sequencing data of a study of shared clonotypes between healthy human individuals. Only CD45RO-negative cells positively selected for CCR7 counted as naive CD8 cells, so terminally differentiated effector memory CD45RA+ cells were excluded. TCRdb keeps only in-frame clones here, not all; method: immunoSEQ multiplex PCR. Here the sample spans around 2.1 million clones, about 92% being singletons. Sequencing used naive CD8+ T cells from PBMCs. This TCR derives from a man aged 18 to 29 in good health. Some clones in this sample may be carry-over from other donors' samples.

The CDR3 sequence is CASSLGGQGVRENQFF. CDR3 DNA: TGTGCCAGCAGCTTAGGGGGACAGGGTGTGCGGGAGAATCAGTTCTTC. The rearrangement uses TRBV13 and TRBJ2-1; 9 positions match TRBD1. Per germline, CDR1 PRHDT and CDR2 FYEKMQ (reference sequence). The CDR3 is made up of 16 amino acids. With V trimmed by 0 bases and J by 13 bases, 13 bases remained unmatched.